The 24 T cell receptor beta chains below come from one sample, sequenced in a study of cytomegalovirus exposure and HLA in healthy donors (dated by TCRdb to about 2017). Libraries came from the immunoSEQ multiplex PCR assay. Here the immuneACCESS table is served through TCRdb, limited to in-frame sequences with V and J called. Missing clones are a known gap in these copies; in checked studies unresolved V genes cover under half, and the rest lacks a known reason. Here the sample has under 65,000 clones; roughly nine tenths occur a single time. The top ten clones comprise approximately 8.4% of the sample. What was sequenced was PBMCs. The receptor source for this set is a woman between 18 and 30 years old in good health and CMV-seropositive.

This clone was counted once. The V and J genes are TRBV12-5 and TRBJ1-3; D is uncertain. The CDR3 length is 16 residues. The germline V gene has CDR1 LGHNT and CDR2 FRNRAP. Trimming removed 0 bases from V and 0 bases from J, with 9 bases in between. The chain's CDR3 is CASGLVGGSSGNTIYF. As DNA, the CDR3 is TGTGCTAGTGGTTTGGTTGGAGGGAGCTCTGGAAACACCATATATTTT.

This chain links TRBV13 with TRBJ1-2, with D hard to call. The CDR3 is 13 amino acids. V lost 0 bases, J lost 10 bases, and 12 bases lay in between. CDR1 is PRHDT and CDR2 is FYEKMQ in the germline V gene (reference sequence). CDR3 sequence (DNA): TGTGCCAGCAGCTTAGGCGTATTGCGGGACTACACCTTC. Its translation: CASSLGVLRDYTF.

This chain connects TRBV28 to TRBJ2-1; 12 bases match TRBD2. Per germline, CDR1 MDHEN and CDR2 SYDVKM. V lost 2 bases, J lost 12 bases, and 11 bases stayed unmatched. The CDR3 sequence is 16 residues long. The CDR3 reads CASSLPGLAGPKGQFF. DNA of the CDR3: TGTGCCAGCAGTTTACCTGGACTAGCGGGGCCTAAGGGGCAGTTCTTC.

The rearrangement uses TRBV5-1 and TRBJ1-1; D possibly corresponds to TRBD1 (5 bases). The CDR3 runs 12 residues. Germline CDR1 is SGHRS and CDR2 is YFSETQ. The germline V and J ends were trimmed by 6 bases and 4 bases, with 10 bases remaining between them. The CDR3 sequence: CASNRGGTEAFF. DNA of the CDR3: TGCGCCAGCAATCGGGGGGGCACTGAAGCTTTCTTT.

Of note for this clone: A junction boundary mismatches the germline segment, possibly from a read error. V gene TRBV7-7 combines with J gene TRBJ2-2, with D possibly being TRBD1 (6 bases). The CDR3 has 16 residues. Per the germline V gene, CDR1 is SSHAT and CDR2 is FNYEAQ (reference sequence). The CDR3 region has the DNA TGTGCTAGCAGCCGAAGGCGTCCAGGGGACACCGGGGAGCTGTTTTTT. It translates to CASSRRRPGDTGELFF.

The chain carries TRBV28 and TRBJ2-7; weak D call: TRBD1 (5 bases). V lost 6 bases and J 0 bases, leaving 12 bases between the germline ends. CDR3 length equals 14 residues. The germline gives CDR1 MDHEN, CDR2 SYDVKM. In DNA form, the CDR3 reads TGTGCCAGCAGGAAAAAGACAGACTCCTACGAGCAGTACTTC. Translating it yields CASRKKTDSYEQYF.

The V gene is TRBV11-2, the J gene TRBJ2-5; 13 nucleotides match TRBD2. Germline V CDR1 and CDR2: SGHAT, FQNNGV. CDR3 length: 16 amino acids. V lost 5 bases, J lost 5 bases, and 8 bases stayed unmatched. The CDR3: CASSQTSGGWAETQYF. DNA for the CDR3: TGTGCCAGCAGCCAGACTAGCGGGGGGTGGGCGGAGACCCAGTACTTC.

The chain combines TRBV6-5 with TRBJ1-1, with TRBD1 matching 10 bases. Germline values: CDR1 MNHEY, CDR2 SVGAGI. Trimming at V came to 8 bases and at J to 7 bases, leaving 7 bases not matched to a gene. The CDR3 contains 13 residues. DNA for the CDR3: TGTGCCAGCCTGGGGACAGGGGATATTGAAGCTTTCTTT. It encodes CASLGTGDIEAFF.

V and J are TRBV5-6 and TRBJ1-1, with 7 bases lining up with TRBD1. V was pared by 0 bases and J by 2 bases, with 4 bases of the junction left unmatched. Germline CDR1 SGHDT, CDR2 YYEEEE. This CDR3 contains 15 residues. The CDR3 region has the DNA TGTGCCAGCAGCTTGGGCCAGGGGGGCAACACTGAAGCTTTCTTT. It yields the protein CASSLGQGGNTEAFF.

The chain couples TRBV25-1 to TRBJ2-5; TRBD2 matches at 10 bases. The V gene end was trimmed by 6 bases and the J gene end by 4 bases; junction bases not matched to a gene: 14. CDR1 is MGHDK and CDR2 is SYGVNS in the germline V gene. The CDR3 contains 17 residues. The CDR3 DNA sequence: TGTGCCAGCAGCGGCGGAGGGGGTAGCGGGGGGCTAGAGACCCAGTACTTC. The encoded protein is CASSGGGGSGGLETQYF. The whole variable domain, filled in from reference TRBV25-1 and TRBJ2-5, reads EADIYQTPRYLVIGTGKKITLECSQTMGHDKMYWYQQDPGMELHLIHYSYGVNSTEKGDLSSESTVSRIRTEHFPLTLESARPSHTSQYLCASSGGGGSGGLETQYFGPGTRLLVL.

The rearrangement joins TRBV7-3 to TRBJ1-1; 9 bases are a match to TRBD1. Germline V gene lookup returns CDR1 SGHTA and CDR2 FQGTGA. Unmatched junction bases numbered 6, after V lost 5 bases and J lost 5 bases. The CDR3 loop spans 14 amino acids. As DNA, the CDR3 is TGTGCCAGCAGCCAAGGGACAGGGCGGACTGAAGCTTTCTTT. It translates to CASSQGTGRTEAFF.

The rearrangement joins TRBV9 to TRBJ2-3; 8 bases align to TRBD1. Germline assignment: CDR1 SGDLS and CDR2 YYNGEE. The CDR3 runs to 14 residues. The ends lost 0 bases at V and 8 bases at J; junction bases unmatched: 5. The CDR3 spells CASSVVGQGSTQYF. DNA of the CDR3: TGTGCCAGCAGCGTAGTTGGACAGGGTTCTACGCAGTATTTT.

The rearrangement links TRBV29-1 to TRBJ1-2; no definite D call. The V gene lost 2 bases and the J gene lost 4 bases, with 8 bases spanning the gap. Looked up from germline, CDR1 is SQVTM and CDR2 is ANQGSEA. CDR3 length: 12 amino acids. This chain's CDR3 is CSVEPQTYGYTF. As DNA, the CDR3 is TGCAGCGTTGAACCACAGACCTATGGCTACACCTTC.

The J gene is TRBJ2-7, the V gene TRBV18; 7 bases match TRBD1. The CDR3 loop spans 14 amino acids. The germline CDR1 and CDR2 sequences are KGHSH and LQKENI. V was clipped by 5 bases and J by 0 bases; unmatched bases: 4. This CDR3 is CASSAGTVSYEQYF. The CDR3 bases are TGTGCCAGCTCAGCCGGGACAGTCTCCTACGAGCAGTACTTC. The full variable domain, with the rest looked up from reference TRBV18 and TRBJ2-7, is NAGVMQNPRHLVRRRGQEARLRCSPMKGHSHVYWYRQLPEEGLKFMVYLQKENIIDESGMPKERFSAEFPKEGPSILRIQQVVRGDSAAYFCASSAGTVSYEQYFGPGTRLTVT.

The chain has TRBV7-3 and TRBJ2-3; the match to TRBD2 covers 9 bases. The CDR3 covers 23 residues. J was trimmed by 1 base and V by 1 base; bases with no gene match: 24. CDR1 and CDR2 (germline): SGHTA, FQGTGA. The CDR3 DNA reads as TGTGCCAGCAGCTTAAGGGGGCCCCCGGTCGGACTAGCGCCACGTGGGCGCACAGATACGCAGTATTTT. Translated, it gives CASSLRGPPVGLAPRGRTDTQYF.

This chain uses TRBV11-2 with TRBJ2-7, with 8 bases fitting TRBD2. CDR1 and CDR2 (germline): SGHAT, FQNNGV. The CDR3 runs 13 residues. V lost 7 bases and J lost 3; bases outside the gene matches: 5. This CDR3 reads CASTLAGVYEQYF. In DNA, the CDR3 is TGTGCCAGCACCCTAGCGGGCGTCTACGAGCAGTACTTC.

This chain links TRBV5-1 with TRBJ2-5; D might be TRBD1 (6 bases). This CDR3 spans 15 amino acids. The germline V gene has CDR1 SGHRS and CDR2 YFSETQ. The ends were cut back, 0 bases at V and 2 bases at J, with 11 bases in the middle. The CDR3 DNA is TGCGCCAGCAGCTTGGACAGGGTAGGGCAAGAGACCCAGTACTTC. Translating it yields CASSLDRVGQETQYF.

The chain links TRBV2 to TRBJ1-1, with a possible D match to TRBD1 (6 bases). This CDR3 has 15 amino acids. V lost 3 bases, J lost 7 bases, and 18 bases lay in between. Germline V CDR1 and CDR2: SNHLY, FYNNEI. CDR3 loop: CASSELGPRGLEAFF. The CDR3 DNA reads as TGTGCCAGCAGTGAGTTGGGTCCCAGGGGCCTTGAAGCTTTCTTT.

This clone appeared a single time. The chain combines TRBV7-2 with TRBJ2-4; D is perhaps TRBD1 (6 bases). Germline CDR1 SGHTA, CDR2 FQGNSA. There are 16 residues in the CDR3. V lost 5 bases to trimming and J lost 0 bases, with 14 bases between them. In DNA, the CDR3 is TGTGCCAGCAGCCAACAGGGTGTACTAGCCAAAAACATTCAGTACTTC. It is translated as CASSQQGVLAKNIQYF.

In nucleotides, the CDR3 is TGCGCCAGCAGCCAAGTCCGCCTAGCGGTGTACAATGAGCAGTTCTTC. It is translated as CASSQVRLAVYNEQFF. The chain employs TRBV4-1 and TRBJ2-1; TRBD2 matches 7 bases. This CDR3 spans 16 amino acids. V lost 1 base, J lost 4 bases, and 7 bases stayed unmatched. Germline lookup yields CDR1 MGHRA and CDR2 YSYEKL.

CDR3 coding DNA: TGTGCTAGTGGTCGTACGGAGGTTGACAATCAGCCCCAGCATTTT. This translates into CASGRTEVDNQPQHF. The J gene is TRBJ1-5, the V gene TRBV12-5; D is ambiguous. Deletions cut 5 bases from V and 3 bases from J, with 14 bases between. The CDR3 runs 15 residues. Germline values: CDR1 LGHNT, CDR2 FRNRAP.

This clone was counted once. The CDR3 here is CASSLAGTGSTDTQYF. The DNA of the CDR3 is TGCGCCAGCAGCTTGGCTGGGACAGGAAGCACAGATACGCAGTATTTT. The J gene is TRBJ2-3, the V gene TRBV5-1; TRBD1 matches at 8 bases. Germline V gives CDR1 SGHRS, CDR2 YFSETQ. V lost 0 bases and J lost 0; bases outside the gene matches: 3. This CDR3 region has 16 residues.

The CDR3 loop reads CASSLRQGAGMSSYNSPLHF. CDR3 nucleotide sequence: TGTGCCAGCAGCTTGAGACAGGGGGCGGGAATGAGCTCCTATAATTCACCCCTCCACTTT. The chain employs TRBV5-5 and TRBJ1-6; TRBD1 matches at 10 bases. Germline assignment: CDR1 SGHKS and CDR2 YYEKEE (reference sequence). This CDR3 has 20 residues. Trimming cost V 1 base and J 0 bases; bases outside gene matches: 10.

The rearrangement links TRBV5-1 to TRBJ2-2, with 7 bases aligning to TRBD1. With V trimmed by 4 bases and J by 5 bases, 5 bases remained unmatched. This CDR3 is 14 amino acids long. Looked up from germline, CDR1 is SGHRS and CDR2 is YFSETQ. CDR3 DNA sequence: TGCGCCAGCAGCCCGACAGGGAAAACCGGGGAGCTGTTTTTT. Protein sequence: CASSPTGKTGELFF.